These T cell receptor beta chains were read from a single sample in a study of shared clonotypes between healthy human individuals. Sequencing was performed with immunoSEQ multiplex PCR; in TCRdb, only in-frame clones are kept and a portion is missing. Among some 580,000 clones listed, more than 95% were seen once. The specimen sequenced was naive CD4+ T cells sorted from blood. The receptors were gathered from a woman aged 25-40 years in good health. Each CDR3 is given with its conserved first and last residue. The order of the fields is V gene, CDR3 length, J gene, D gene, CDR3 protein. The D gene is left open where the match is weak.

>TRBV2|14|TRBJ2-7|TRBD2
CASRGGRGPYEQYF
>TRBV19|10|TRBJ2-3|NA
CASSHVLQYF
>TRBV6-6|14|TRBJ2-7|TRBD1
CASSRTGISYEQYF
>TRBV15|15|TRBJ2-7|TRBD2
CATSKRWEGNYEQYF
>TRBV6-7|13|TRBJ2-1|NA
CASSALDSRVEFF
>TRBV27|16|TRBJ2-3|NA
CASRPLGQGYPDTQYF
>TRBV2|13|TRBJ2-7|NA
CASSVVRSHEQYF
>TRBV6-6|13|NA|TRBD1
CASRGTGSYEQYF
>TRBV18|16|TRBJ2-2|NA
CASSPPGRGVAGELFF
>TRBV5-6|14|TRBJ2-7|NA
CASSLRTGRAEQYF
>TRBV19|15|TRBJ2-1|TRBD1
CASSQDRGPYNEQFF